The 23 T cell receptor beta chains listed next were all sequenced from one sample in a study of tumor-infiltrating lymphocytes in localized non-small cell lung cancer. The assay was immunoSEQ multiplex PCR, and TCRdb's table has in-frame clones only and misses some. The data contain about 3,000 clones, 52% of them singletons. The sequencing input was uninvolved lung tissue not adjacent to the tumor. The receptors here all came from a human donor with non-small cell lung cancer.

The chain uses TRBV6-6 and TRBJ1-5, with D uncertain. The V and J ends lost 5 bases and 0 bases respectively, with 11 bases between them. Germline CDR1 and CDR2: MNHNY and SVGAGI (reference sequence). This CDR3 is built from 15 residues. The DNA for the CDR3 is TGTGCCAGCAGTCCCCAGAGTGGTAGCAATCAGCCCCAGCATTTT. Encoded protein: CASSPQSGSNQPQHF.

The chain recombines TRBV6-5 with TRBJ1-1; D gene uncertain. The V gene lost 6 bases and the J gene lost 4 bases, with 12 bases spanning the gap. The germline V gene encodes CDR1 MNHEY and CDR2 SVGAGI. The CDR3 loop spans 13 amino acids. CDR3 sequence reads: CASRTFDATEAFF. The CDR3, as DNA: TGTGCCAGCAGAACCTTTGACGCCACTGAAGCTTTCTTT.

The chain uses TRBV5-6 and TRBJ1-5; 8 bases line up with TRBD1. CDR3 size: 14 residues. V lost 0 bases, J lost 6 bases, and 2 bases stayed unmatched. From germline, CDR1 is SGHDT and CDR2 YYEEEE. The CDR3 DNA is TGTGCCAGCAGCTTGGGGACAGGGCCTCAGCCCCAGCATTTT. Its protein is CASSLGTGPQPQHF.

This clone was counted a few times. The rearrangement joins TRBV4-2 to TRBJ2-1, with TRBD2 matching 12 bases. The CDR3 loop spans 16 amino acids. Germline CDR1 reads LGHNA; CDR2 reads YNFKEQ. The J segment lost 7 bases and the V segment lost 3 bases, leaving 7 bases of the junction unmatched. The CDR3 DNA is TGTGCCAGCAGCCAGCCAGCAGGGACTAGCGGGAATGAGCAGTTCTTC. Its protein product is CASSQPAGTSGNEQFF.

The chain recombines TRBV2 with TRBJ1-2; perhaps TRBD1 as D (6 bases). The germline gives CDR1 SNHLY, CDR2 FYNNEI. CDR3 length equals 14 residues. Trimming shortened V by 5 bases and J by 4 bases, and 14 bases separated the two germline ends. The DNA of the CDR3 is TGTGCCAGCAGTTTCCAGGGGCGCGCCTATGGCTACACCTTC. Translation gives CASSFQGRAYGYTF. Filled out from reference TRBV2 and TRBJ1-2, the complete variable domain reads EPEVTQTPSHQVTQMGQEVILRCVPISNHLYFYWYRQILGQKVEFLVSFYNNEISEKSEIFDDQFSVERPDGSNFTLKIRSTKLEDSAMYFCASSFQGRAYGYTFGSGTRLTVV.

This chain uses TRBV28 with TRBJ2-7; D is uncertain. Germline V CDR1 and CDR2: MDHEN, SYDVKM. There are 13 residues in the CDR3. V was clipped by 6 bases and J by 1 base, with 10 bases between them. As DNA, the CDR3 is TGTGCCAGCAGGGCTAGGGTTTCCTACGAGCAGTACTTC. Protein product: CASRARVSYEQYF.

The chain is built from TRBV2 and TRBJ1-1, with D perhaps TRBD1 (6 bases). This CDR3 is 13 amino acids long. Germline CDR1 SNHLY, CDR2 FYNNEI. V gave up 8 bases and J gave up 8 bases, with 18 bases separating them. The DNA for the CDR3 is TGTGCCAGCTGTCGGGGGGCAGCACGCGAAGCTTTCTTT. Its protein product is CASCRGAAREAFF.

The rearrangement joins TRBV28 to TRBJ2-1, with TRBD1 identical over 7 bases. The V gene end was trimmed by 1 base and the J gene end by 3 bases; junction bases not matched to a gene: 3. The CDR3 runs 15 residues. From germline, CDR1 is MDHEN and CDR2 SYDVKM. This chain's CDR3 is CASSLLTGYYNEQFF. The CDR3 bases are TGTGCCAGCAGTTTATTGACAGGGTACTACAATGAGCAGTTCTTC.

The CDR3 sequence is CASSQESRTEYSSYEQYF. The CDR3 DNA is TGCGCCAGCAGCCAAGAATCTCGGACGGAGTATAGCTCCTACGAGCAGTACTTC. The chain has TRBV4-1 and TRBJ2-7; D unresolved. The CDR3 is made up of 18 amino acids. V was shortened by 0 bases and J by 0 bases, with 18 bases between the two germline ends. CDR1 MGHRA and CDR2 YSYEKL come from the germline V gene.

The rearrangement joins TRBV7-8 to TRBJ2-2; maybe TRBD1 (5 bases). V dropped 6 bases and J dropped 7 bases, with 15 bases sitting between them. CDR3 length: 14 amino acids. The germline V gene encodes CDR1 SGHVS and CDR2 FQNEAQ. Written as DNA, the CDR3 is TGTGCCAGCAGTACAGCCCTAAGGGGCGGGGAGCTGTTTTTT. It translates to CASSTALRGGELFF.

This clone was counted only a few times. The chain couples TRBV29-1 to TRBJ1-1, with D possibly TRBD1 on 5 matching bases. V was pared by 8 bases and J by 2 bases, with 12 bases between. Germline V CDR1 and CDR2: SQVTM, ANQGSEA. The CDR3 loop spans 12 amino acids. CDR3 amino acids: CSSGRGNTEAFF. DNA for the CDR3: TGCAGCTCGGGGAGGGGAAACACTGAAGCTTTCTTT.

This clone was detected only a few times. The chain is built from TRBV7-6 and TRBJ2-7; 12 positions match TRBD2. The V and J ends lost 5 bases and 5 bases, in that order; junction bases with no gene match: 7. Germline values: CDR1 SGHVS, CDR2 FNYEAQ. There are 15 residues in the CDR3. Here the CDR3 reads CASSASGGAYDEQYF. The CDR3 DNA reads TGTGCCAGCAGCGCTAGCGGGGGGGCGTATGACGAGCAGTACTTC.

The rearrangement links TRBV7-2 to TRBJ2-2, with a weak D call TRBD2 (6 bases). V was cut by 3 bases and J by 8 bases, with 10 bases left in between. Germline V gene sequence: CDR1 SGHTA, CDR2 FQGNSA. This CDR3 contains 13 residues. CDR3 protein: CASSFGGAGELFF. The CDR3 coding sequence is TGTGCCAGCAGCTTTGGAGGGGCGGGGGAGCTGTTTTTT.

This CDR3 reads CASSLTEGIGTEAFF. The CDR3 nucleotides are TGTGCCAGCAGCTTGACAGAAGGGATAGGCACTGAAGCTTTCTTT. This chain connects TRBV5-6 to TRBJ1-1; D remains ambiguous. CDR1 is SGHDT, CDR2 YYEEEE, per germline. Deletions cut 1 base from V and 4 bases from J, with 14 bases between. The CDR3 loop spans 15 amino acids.

The gene calls are TRBV10-2 and TRBJ2-3; no firm D call. There are 15 residues in the CDR3. Trimming cost V 5 bases and J 4 bases, with 16 bases left between them. Germline values: CDR1 WSHSY, CDR2 SAAADI. Written as DNA, the CDR3 is TGCGCCAGCAGTACCGAATCCCCCCAGGCAGATACGCAGTATTTT. Translating it yields CASSTESPQADTQYF.

This clone was counted a few times. The genes are TRBV11-3 and TRBJ2-2, with D perhaps matching TRBD1 (7 bases). Between the trimmed V and J ends, which lost 4 bases and 4 bases, there was a span of 13 bases. This CDR3 contains 15 residues. The germline V gene encodes CDR1 SGHNT and CDR2 YENEEA. The CDR3 here is CASSSTRGVTGELFF. For the CDR3, the DNA is TGTGCCAGCAGCTCTACCAGGGGGGTCACCGGGGAGCTGTTTTTT.

CDR3 in DNA: TGTGCCAGAAGCCCCTCCTTCCTGATGACTAGCGGGATGCACACAGATACGCAGTATTTT. Translated, it gives CARSPSFLMTSGMHTDTQYF. V and J are TRBV5-3 and TRBJ2-3, with 11 bases lining up with TRBD2. TRBV5-3 is an open reading frame, and its role is uncertain. The V gene end was trimmed by 4 bases and the J gene end by 2 bases; junction bases not matched to a gene: 18. CDR3 length: 20 residues.

This clone was detected only once. The chain is built from TRBV13 and TRBJ1-4; TRBD1 matches at 7 bases. CDR1 and CDR2 from the germline V gene are PRHDT and FYEKMQ (reference sequence). V lost 3 bases to trimming and J lost 9 bases; unmatched junction nucleotides: 10. The CDR3 loop spans 15 amino acids. In DNA form, the CDR3 reads TGTGCCAGCAGCTTCTCCGGGACAGACTTTCAAAAACTGTTTTTT. Its translation is CASSFSGTDFQKLFF.

This clone appeared a few times. The gene calls are TRBV7-2 and TRBJ1-2; 7 bases match TRBD1. After removal of 1 base from V and 8 bases from J, the junction contained 4 bases not matched to a gene. The CDR3 runs to 13 residues. Germline V lookup: CDR1 SGHTA, CDR2 FQGNSA. CDR3: CASSLDRGGGYTF. Here the CDR3 DNA reads TGTGCCAGCAGCTTAGACAGGGGTGGCGGCTACACCTTC.

The chain is built from TRBV28 and TRBJ1-5; D unclear. Trimming shortened V by 1 base and J by 0 bases, and 7 bases separated the two germline ends. This CDR3 spans 15 amino acids. The germline gives CDR1 MDHEN, CDR2 SYDVKM. The CDR3 is CASSLYQYSNQPQHF. Written as DNA, the CDR3 is TGTGCCAGCAGTTTATATCAGTATAGCAATCAGCCCCAGCATTTT.

The chain couples TRBV27 to TRBJ2-2; D may be TRBD2 (6 bases). The CDR3 has 15 residues. Germline assignment: CDR1 MNHEY and CDR2 SMNVEV (reference sequence). V dropped 2 bases and J dropped 4 bases, with 11 bases sitting between them. The CDR3 spells CASSLHWGLTGELFF. DNA for the CDR3: TGTGCCAGCAGTTTACATTGGGGACTCACCGGGGAGCTGTTTTTT.

This chain connects TRBV10-1 to TRBJ1-1; tentatively, D is TRBD1 (5 bases). From germline, CDR1 is WNHNN and CDR2 SYGVQD (reference sequence). CDR3 length: 12 residues. Deletions cut 5 bases from V and 4 bases from J, with 8 bases between. This CDR3 is CASSQGVTEAFF. The CDR3 region has the DNA TGCGCCAGCAGTCAAGGGGTCACTGAAGCTTTCTTT.

The rearrangement links TRBV2 to TRBJ1-5, with TRBD1 matching over 9 bases. The CDR3 runs to 14 residues. The trim removed 5 bases at V and 6 bases at J, leaving 5 bases unmatched. CDR1 is SNHLY, CDR2 FYNNEI, per germline. The CDR3: CASSTQGAGQPQHF. The DNA of the CDR3 is TGTGCCAGCAGTACACAGGGGGCAGGTCAGCCCCAGCATTTT. Drawing the rest from reference TRBV2 and TRBJ1-5, the complete variable domain is EPEVTQTPSHQVTQMGQEVILRCVPISNHLYFYWYRQILGQKVEFLVSFYNNEISEKSEIFDDQFSVERPDGSNFTLKIRSTKLEDSAMYFCASSTQGAGQPQHFGDGTRLSIL.